This T cell receptor beta chain was found in a study of T cells in Graves' hyperthyroidism and ophthalmopathy. In its sample, this clonotype was seen a few times. Its specificity is not known. From RNA transcripts, TCR beta CDR3 regions were amplified. TCR CDR3 regions were first amplified by RT-PCR with HTBI primers. One entry per CDR3 protein, called by TCRdb with MiXCR from the multiplex PCR reads. The data contain 450,000 to 600,000 distinct CDR3 sequences, roughly 21% of them singletons. General study findings and limits: Most clonotypes that expanded in the thyroid above 0.001 also showed up in blood.

The germline V gene encodes CDR1 DFQATT and CDR2 SNEGSKA (reference sequence). The CDR3 covers 15 residues. J is TRBJ2-3 and V is TRBV20-1; 12 positions match TRBD2. This receptor was identified in a man aged 40-49 years with Graves' ophthalmopathy. Sequenced material: blood. CDR3 nucleotides: TGCAGCGGCCATCTAGCGGGGGGGTTCACAGATACGCAGTATTTT. This encodes CSGHLAGGFTDTQYF.